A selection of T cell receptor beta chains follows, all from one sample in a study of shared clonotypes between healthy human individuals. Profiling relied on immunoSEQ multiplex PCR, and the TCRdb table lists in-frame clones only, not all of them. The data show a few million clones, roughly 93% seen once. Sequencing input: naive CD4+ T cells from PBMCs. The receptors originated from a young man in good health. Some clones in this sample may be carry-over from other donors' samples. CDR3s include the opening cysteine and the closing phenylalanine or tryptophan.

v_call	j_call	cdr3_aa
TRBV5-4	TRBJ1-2	CASTPTSDRVSGYGYTF
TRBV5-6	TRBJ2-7	CASSSGTRSYEQYF
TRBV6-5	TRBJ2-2	CASSYIQGALGELFF
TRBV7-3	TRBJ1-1	CASSVGLGGDTEAFF
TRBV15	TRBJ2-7	CATSRGTGRLTYEQYF
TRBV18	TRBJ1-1	CASSPGAVNTEAFF
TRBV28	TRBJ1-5	CASRTGTVFNQPQHF
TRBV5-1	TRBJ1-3	CASSLGGLFSGNTIYF
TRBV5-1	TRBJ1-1	CASREDPNTEAFF
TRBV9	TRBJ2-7	CASSARARALSYEQYF